These T cell receptor beta chains were read from a single sample in a study of shared clonotypes between healthy human individuals. Some clones are missing from TCRdb's copy, which holds only in-frame ones; the method was immunoSEQ multiplex PCR. The sample consists of 300,000 to 400,000 clones, about 74% of them appearing once. The source material was memory CD4+ T cells sorted from blood. Receptors originate from a man aged 25 to 40 in good health. Each CDR3 is given without its conserved first and last residue.

j_gene | v_gene | CDR3aa
TRBJ2-3 | TRBV5-1 | ASSPGTRESDTQY
TRBJ1-1 | TRBV18 | ASSPVVGQTQF
TRBJ2-2 | TRBV5-6 | ASSEGYGTSFTGELF
TRBJ1-2 | TRBV7-9 | ASSLTQGASYGYT
TRBJ1-2 | TRBV28 | ASSMRQNYGYT
TRBJ2-7 | TRBV19 | ASSQGYDRAYEQY
TRBJ2-1 | TRBV9 | ASSVLAGLNNEQF
TRBJ2-3 | TRBV6-1 | ASTRTSGSPDTQY
TRBJ1-1 | TRBV27 | ASSLGRGRNTEAF
TRBJ2-5 | TRBV5-6 | ASSDRGQGIGETQY
TRBJ1-6 | TRBV30 | AWSGSRGEPLH
TRBJ2-1 | TRBV5-1 | ASSLGLAGGGSYNEQF
TRBJ2-7 | TRBV2 | ASSGGRIYSYEQY
TRBJ1-4 | TRBV7-9 | ASSVDEKLF
TRBJ2-3 | TRBV29-1 | SVEGTDTQY
TRBJ2-2 | TRBV7-9 | ASGGELF
TRBJ2-2 | TRBV5-4 | ASSLRAGEGTGELF
TRBJ1-1 | TRBV2 | ASRLEFQGTEAF
TRBJ1-1 | TRBV28 | ASRPPGPPNTEAF
TRBJ2-2 | TRBV28 | ASSSHFGTANTGELF
TRBJ2-7 | TRBV19 | ASSRELAGGHYEQY
TRBJ2-1 | TRBV10-1 | ASRDHRNEQF
TRBJ1-1 | TRBV21-1 | ASSKAFTGMNTEAF
TRBJ2-7 | TRBV6-5 | ASRRPGTSIHEQY
TRBJ2-1 | TRBV5-6 | ASSWKDYSASSYNEQF
TRBJ1-2 | TRBV9 | ASSVYRDNLEGYT
TRBJ2-7 | TRBV19 | AAGEGGREGSYEQY
TRBJ1-2 | TRBV7-9 | ASSPSGTSYGYT
TRBJ2-5 | TRBV9 | ASSVGVQETQY
TRBJ2-3 | TRBV11-3 | ASSSGTSPYTDTQY
TRBJ1-3 | TRBV15 | ATSRDLTGAYGGNTIY
TRBJ2-7 | TRBV5-4 | ASSSQGAAGEQY
TRBJ2-3 | TRBV6-6 | ASSYTGTEGTQY
TRBJ1-5 | TRBV27 | ASRGTSLSQPQH
TRBJ1-2 | TRBV6-5 | ASSIRGQGAWDYT
TRBJ2-5 | TRBV9 | ASSVAVQETQY
TRBJ2-7 | TRBV7-9 | ASSLAGVDYEQY
TRBJ2-1 | TRBV5-4 | ASSLTGSYNEQF
TRBJ1-1 | TRBV29-1 | SGQNTEAF
TRBJ2-1 | TRBV5-6 | ASSIAGEQF
TRBJ2-3 | TRBV25-1 | ASSDPRGAGGSTDTQY
TRBJ2-1 | TRBV7-2 | ASSLGPTRQQF
TRBJ1-2 | TRBV6-5 | ASSHGSNYGYT
TRBJ2-2 | TRBV4-2 | ASSQAGRVGSRTGELF
TRBJ2-5 | TRBV5-1 | ASSSTGGQETQY
TRBJ2-3 | TRBV7-2 | ASSLKTDTQY
TRBJ2-1 | TRBV10-1 | ASSESRGMDEQF
TRBJ2-3 | TRBV7-8 | ASSLEGLAGTDTQY
TRBJ2-5 | TRBV10-3 | AISAGTGSETQY
TRBJ2-3 | TRBV10-3 | AISDNSGSTADTQY
TRBJ2-7 | TRBV5-1 | ASSRALTGGHEQY
TRBJ2-7 | TRBV29-1 | SVEDRGYEQY
TRBJ2-1 | TRBV28 | ASNPQRYNEQF